This T cell receptor beta chain came from a study of response to subunit inactivated influenza vaccine. This clonotype appeared a few times. The antigen is unknown. Each CDR3 protein is one row after TCRdb ran MiXCR on the RT-PCR reads. The data contain 500,000 to 600,000 distinct CDR3 sequences, about 8% of them seen just once; the ten biggest clones take up 10% to 15%. General study points: With each seasonal influenza vaccination, the authors suggested, few new T cells are recruited.

The germline CDR1 and CDR2 sequences are DFQATT and SNEGSKA (reference sequence). The CDR3 loop spans 13 amino acids. The TCR sequence derives from a man aged 45-69 years who received an inactivated influenza vaccine. The chain joins TRBV20-1 to TRBJ2-3; the D gene is possibly TRBD2 (6 bases). The sequenced sample was PBMCs from blood, obtained around 2 years after vaccination. The CDR3 sequence is CSSPSDSTDTQYF. Here the CDR3 DNA reads TGCAGCTCTCCTAGCGACAGCACAGATACGCAGTATTTT.